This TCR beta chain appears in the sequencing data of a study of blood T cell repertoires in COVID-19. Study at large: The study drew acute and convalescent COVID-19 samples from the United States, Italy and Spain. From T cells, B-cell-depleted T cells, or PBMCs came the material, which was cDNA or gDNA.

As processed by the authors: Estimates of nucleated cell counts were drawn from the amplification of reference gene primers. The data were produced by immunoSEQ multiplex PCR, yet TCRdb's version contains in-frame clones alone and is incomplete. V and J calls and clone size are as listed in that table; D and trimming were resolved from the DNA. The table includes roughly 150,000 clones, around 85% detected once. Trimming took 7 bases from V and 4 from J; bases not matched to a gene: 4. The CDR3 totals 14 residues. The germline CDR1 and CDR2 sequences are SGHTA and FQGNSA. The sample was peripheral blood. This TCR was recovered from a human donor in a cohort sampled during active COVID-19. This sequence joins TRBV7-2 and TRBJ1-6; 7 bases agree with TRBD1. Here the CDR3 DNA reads TGTGCCAGCACCGGGACAGATTATAATTCACCCCTCCACTTT. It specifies CASTGTDYNSPLHF.